Listed below are T cell receptor beta chains from one sample, sequenced in a study of cytomegalovirus exposure and HLA in healthy donors. Only in-frame clones appear in the TCRdb table, and some are missing; sequencing was by immunoSEQ multiplex PCR. Found here are about 60,000 clones; the top ten clones hold approximately 15%. The material sequenced was PBMCs. These receptors came from a boy aged 5-17 years in good health and CMV-seronegative. CDR3s include the opening cysteine and the closing phenylalanine or tryptophan. The D gene is left open where the match is weak.

J gene: TRBJ2-2
D gene: TRBD1
V gene: TRBV18
CDR3 protein: CASSQGQPNTGELFF
CDR3 DNA: TGTGCCAGCTCACAGGGACAGCCAAACACCGGGGAGCTGTTTTTT

J gene: TRBJ1-4
D gene: NA
V gene: TRBV7-8
CDR3 protein: CASSLDGGWGEKLFF
CDR3 DNA: TGTGCCAGCAGCTTAGATGGAGGATGGGGTGAAAAACTGTTTTTT

J gene: TRBJ2-7
D gene: TRBD2
V gene: TRBV27
CDR3 protein: CASRPLAGEGYEQYF
CDR3 DNA: TGTGCCAGCAGACCCCTAGCGGGAGAGGGTTACGAGCAGTACTTC

J gene: TRBJ1-2
D gene: TRBD1
V gene: TRBV4-3
CDR3 protein: CASSQKGAGWNGYTF
CDR3 DNA: TGCGCCAGCAGCCAAAAGGGGGCAGGGTGGAATGGCTACACCTTC

J gene: TRBJ1-2
D gene: TRBD1
V gene: TRBV5-1
CDR3 protein: CASRLTGAGGYTF
CDR3 DNA: TGCGCCAGCAGATTGACAGGGGCGGGTGGCTACACCTTC

J gene: TRBJ2-3
D gene: TRBD2
V gene: TRBV7-3
CDR3 protein: CASSLVAGLGDTQYF
CDR3 DNA: TGTGCCAGCAGCTTAGTAGCGGGGCTTGGGGATACGCAGTATTTT

J gene: TRBJ2-1
D gene: TRBD2
V gene: TRBV7-3
CDR3 protein: CASSPKGRAGSNEQFF
CDR3 DNA: TGTGCCAGCAGCCCGAAAGGGAGGGCCGGCAGTAATGAGCAGTTCTTC

J gene: TRBJ1-5
D gene: NA
V gene: TRBV19
CDR3 protein: CASSIRVGDQPQHF
CDR3 DNA: TGTGCCAGTAGTATAAGGGTCGGGGATCAGCCCCAGCATTTT

J gene: TRBJ2-1
D gene: TRBD2
V gene: TRBV4-1
CDR3 protein: CASSQERGGGAHNEQFF
CDR3 DNA: TGCGCCAGCAGCCAAGAAAGAGGCGGGGGGGCCCACAATGAGCAGTTCTTC

J gene: TRBJ1-1
D gene: NA
V gene: TRBV19
CDR3 protein: CASSQGTEFTEAFF
CDR3 DNA: TGTGCCAGTAGCCAGGGGACGGAGTTTACTGAAGCTTTCTTT

J gene: TRBJ1-1
D gene: TRBD1
V gene: TRBV30
CDR3 protein: CAWGTGATWVSTEAFF
CDR3 DNA: TGTGCCTGGGGGACAGGGGCGACATGGGTGAGCACTGAAGCTTTCTTT

J gene: TRBJ2-7
D gene: NA
V gene: TRBV2
CDR3 protein: CASSEGRFSYEQYF
CDR3 DNA: TGTGCCAGCAGTGAGGGCCGCTTCTCCTACGAGCAGTACTTC

J gene: TRBJ1-1
D gene: TRBD1
V gene: TRBV6-1
CDR3 protein: CASSGRGREAFF
CDR3 DNA: TGTGCCAGCAGTGGCAGGGGGCGTGAAGCTTTCTTT

J gene: TRBJ2-7
D gene: NA
V gene: TRBV18
CDR3 protein: CASSPPAGPYEQYF
CDR3 DNA: TGTGCCAGCTCACCACCGGCAGGGCCCTACGAGCAGTACTTC

J gene: TRBJ1-3
D gene: NA
V gene: TRBV11-2
CDR3 protein: CASRVAGSGNTIYF
CDR3 DNA: TGTGCCAGCAGGGTCGCAGGGTCCGGAAACACCATATATTTT

J gene: TRBJ2-1
D gene: TRBD1
V gene: TRBV2
CDR3 protein: CASSFLGQADNEQFF
CDR3 DNA: TGTGCCAGCAGTTTTCTTGGACAGGCTGACAATGAGCAGTTCTTC

J gene: TRBJ1-1
D gene: NA
V gene: TRBV18
CDR3 protein: CASSPPGRSEAFF
CDR3 DNA: TGTGCCAGCTCACCACCTGGAAGGAGTGAAGCTTTCTTT

J gene: TRBJ1-3
D gene: TRBD1
V gene: TRBV11-2
CDR3 protein: CASSSIIQGASGNTIYF
CDR3 DNA: TGTGCCAGCAGCAGCATCATCCAGGGGGCTTCTGGAAACACCATATATTTT

J gene: TRBJ2-5
D gene: NA
V gene: TRBV18
CDR3 protein: CASSPWGEETQYF
CDR3 DNA: TGTGCCAGCTCACCGTGGGGGGAAGAGACCCAGTACTTC

J gene: TRBJ2-5
D gene: NA
V gene: TRBV11-2
CDR3 protein: CASSLQGQQETQYF
CDR3 DNA: TGTGCCAGCAGCTTGCAAGGACAGCAAGAGACCCAGTACTTC

J gene: TRBJ2-4
D gene: NA
V gene: TRBV7-3
CDR3 protein: CASSRDGQPKNIQYF
CDR3 DNA: TGTGCCAGCAGCCGAGACGGACAGCCCAAAAACATTCAGTACTTC

J gene: TRBJ1-4
D gene: NA
V gene: TRBV2
CDR3 protein: CASSDSGGEKLFF
CDR3 DNA: TGTGCCAGCTCGGACTCGGGGGGTGAAAAACTGTTTTTT